Described below is a single T cell receptor (beta chain) sequence and its context. The V gene lost 8 bases and the J gene lost 4 bases, with 11 bases spanning the gap. Germline V lookup: CDR1 MNHEY, CDR2 SVGEGT. CDR3 length: 12 residues. These data belong to a study of CD8 T cells in Susac syndrome. Reverse transcription used about 0.45 to 1 ug RNA and random hexamers. Each CDR3 protein gets one entry after TCRdb re-called the immunoSEQ multiplex PCR reads with MiXCR. The sample shows around 170,000 distinct CDR3 sequences, more than 95% of them seen only once. The sequenced material came from CD4+ T cells from PBMCs. The chain carries TRBV6-2 or TRBV6-3 and TRBJ1-1; possibly TRBD1 for D (6 bases). This clonotype originated in a human donor with Susac syndrome. The DNA for the CDR3 is TGTGCCAGCTACAGGGTCGGCACTGAAGCTTTCTTT. It codes for CASYRVGTEAFF.